This is a list of T cell receptor beta chains from one sample in a study of control samples from healthy donors and cancer patients. The table came from immunoSEQ multiplex PCR; TCRdb's copy has only in-frame clones and leaves some out. The sample totals under 200,000 clones. Sequenced: blood. These receptors all come from a woman in her twenties or thirties in good health. CDR3s include the opening cysteine and the closing phenylalanine or tryptophan. The order of the fields is D gene, J gene, V gene, CDR3 protein, CDR3 DNA. A D gene is named only where the DNA matches it firmly.

>NA|TRBJ1-4|TRBV15
CATRMGVSTNEKLFF
TGTGCCACCCGGATGGGGGTTTCGACTAATGAAAAACTGTTTTTT
>NA|TRBJ1-5|TRBV15
CATSRDQGGWPQHF
TGTGCCACCAGCAGAGATCAGGGAGGGTGGCCCCAGCATTTT
>TRBD1|TRBJ2-1|TRBV24-1
CATSDSGTGSYNEQFF
TGTGCCACCAGTGATAGCGGGACAGGGTCCTACAATGAGCAGTTCTTC
>TRBD2|TRBJ2-1|TRBV3-1/TRBV3-2
CASSQRGLAGPGSSYNEQFF
TGTGCCAGCAGCCAAAGAGGACTAGCGGGGCCGGGAAGCTCCTACAATGAGCAGTTCTTC
>TRBD2|TRBJ2-3|TRBV28
CASSSLAGGPRDTQYF
TGTGCCAGCAGTTCCCTAGCGGGGGGGCCGAGGGATACGCAGTATTTT
>TRBD1|TRBJ1-4|TRBV3-1/TRBV3-2
CASSQEGTGLGKLFF
TGTGCCAGCAGCCAAGAGGGGACAGGGCTGGGGAAACTGTTTTTT
>NA|TRBJ2-7|TRBV24-1
CATSLSAGSYEQYF
TGTGCCACCAGTCTTTCAGCAGGCAGCTACGAGCAGTACTTC
>NA|TRBJ1-3|TRBV12-1
CASSFSQGGNTIYF
TGTGCCAGCAGCTTTAGCCAGGGCGGAAACACCATATATTTT
>TRBD2|TRBJ2-3|TRBV6-6
CASRQTSGGVTDTQYF
TGTGCCAGCAGGCAAACTAGCGGGGGGGTCACAGATACGCAGTATTTT
>TRBD1|TRBJ2-7|TRBV7-9
CASPGIGTGSYEQYF
TGTGCCAGCCCCGGTATCGGGACAGGGAGCTACGAGCAGTACTTC
>TRBD1|TRBJ2-3|TRBV5-1
CASSRDRGTDTQYF
TGCGCCAGCAGCCGGGACAGGGGGACAGATACGCAGTATTTT